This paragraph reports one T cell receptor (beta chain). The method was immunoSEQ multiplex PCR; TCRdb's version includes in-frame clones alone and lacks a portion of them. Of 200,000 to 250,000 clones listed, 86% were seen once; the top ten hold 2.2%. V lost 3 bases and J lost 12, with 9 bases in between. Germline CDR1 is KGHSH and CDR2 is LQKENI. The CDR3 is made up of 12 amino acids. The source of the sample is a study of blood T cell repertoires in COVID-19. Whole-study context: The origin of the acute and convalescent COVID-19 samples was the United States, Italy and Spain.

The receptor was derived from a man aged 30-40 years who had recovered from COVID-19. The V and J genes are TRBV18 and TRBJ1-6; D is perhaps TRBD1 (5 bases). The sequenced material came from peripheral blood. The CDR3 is CASSPGQQPLHF. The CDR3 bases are TGTGCCAGCTCACCGGGGCAACAACCCCTCCACTTT.